Below are 7 T cell receptor beta chains sequenced from a single sample in a study of blood T cells in healthy people across ages. Next came a second PCR, run for roughly 6 to 11 cycles, which used a sample-barcoded 5' primer along with a J-beta primer mix. TCRdb re-called the 5' RACE reads through MiXCR, storing one row per CDR3 protein. The repertoire holds approximately 1,000,000 distinct CDR3 sequences, with around 45% as singletons. Sample: blood. The origin of the receptors is a woman in her sixties in good health.

The V call is TRBV18, the J call TRBJ1-6; the D gene is possibly TRBD1 (5 bases). Trimming cost V 5 bases and J 5 bases, with 19 bases left between them. CDR1 KGHSH and CDR2 LQKENI come from the germline V gene. The CDR3 contains 17 residues. The DNA for the CDR3 is TGTGCCAGCTCAGGTTCGACAGCTGGCGGCCATAATTCACCCCTCCACTTT. Translated: CASSGSTAGGHNSPLHF.

The chain has TRBV5-1 and TRBJ1-6; 7 bases agree with TRBD1. V shed 0 bases, J shed 8 bases, and the junction held 5 bases outside the gene matches. The CDR3 loop spans 15 amino acids. Germline V gene sequence: CDR1 SGHRS, CDR2 YFSETQ. DNA of the CDR3: TGCGCCAGCAGCTTGGCGGGACAGCGGTATTCACCCCTCCACTTT. Amino acids: CASSLAGQRYSPLHF.

This clonotype was counted a few times. The CDR3 nucleotides are TGTGCCAGCAGTACCCGGGAGGACCACACAGATACGCAGTATTTT. Translating it yields CASSTREDHTDTQYF. The J gene is TRBJ2-3, the V gene TRBV27; 7 nucleotides match TRBD2. The J segment lost 2 bases and the V segment lost 5 bases, leaving 7 bases of the junction unmatched. Germline-derived CDR1 and CDR2 are MNHEY and SMNVEV (reference sequence). The CDR3 loop spans 15 amino acids.

This clonotype was detected a few times. The J gene is TRBJ2-5, the V gene TRBV14; D uncertain. This CDR3 has 13 residues. V lost 0 bases to trimming and J lost 6 bases, with 8 bases between them. CDR1 and CDR2 from the germline V gene are SGHDN and FVKESK. This CDR3 is CASSQEYSQTQYF. The CDR3 nucleotides read TGTGCCAGCAGCCAAGAGTACTCCCAGACCCAGTACTTC.

In this sample, this clonotype turned up a few times. The rearrangement links TRBV12-3 or TRBV12-4 to TRBJ2-7; TRBD2 matches at 7 bases. The CDR3 spans 17 residues. V shed 0 bases, J shed 5 bases, and the junction held 13 bases outside the gene matches. CDR3 in amino acids: CASSLATGDYAGNEQYF. In DNA, the CDR3 is TGTGCCAGCAGTTTAGCTACGGGGGACTACGCCGGGAACGAGCAGTACTTC.

This sequence joins TRBV10-3 and TRBJ2-3, with D maybe TRBD2 (5 bases). Trimming removed 9 bases at V and 5 bases at J, with 9 bases between. This CDR3 is 11 amino acids long. Germline V gene data show CDR1 as ENHRY and CDR2 as SYGVKD. The CDR3: CAIRAGDTQYF. The CDR3 DNA is TGTGCCATAAGGGCGGGAGATACGCAGTATTTT.

V is TRBV27 and J is TRBJ2-7, with a weak D call TRBD2 (6 bases). V lost 6 bases, J lost 6 bases, and 9 bases lay in between. The CDR3 has 11 amino acids. Germline CDR1 and CDR2: MNHEY and SMNVEV (reference sequence). CDR3 nucleotide sequence: TGTGCCAGCAGACTAGCTTTCGAGCAGTACTTC. This translates into CASRLAFEQYF.